Following are 16 T cell receptor beta chains from one sample sequenced in a study of shared clonotypes between healthy human individuals. CD45RO-negative cells were positively selected for CCR7, leaving out terminally differentiated effector memory CD45RA+ cells. The repertoire was sequenced with immunoSEQ multiplex PCR; TCRdb's copy has only in-frame clones and lacks some. This table holds about 2,200,000 clones, roughly 91% found once. The specimen was naive CD8+ T cells from PBMCs. The origin of the receptors is a man aged 18 to 29 in good health. Some clones in this sample may be carry-over from other donors' samples.

The V gene is TRBV4-1, the J gene TRBJ2-7, with 9 bases fitting TRBD1. Per the germline V gene, CDR1 is MGHRA and CDR2 is YSYEKL. The CDR3 extends over 16 amino acids. V shed 0 bases and J 3 bases; nucleotides not matched to a gene: 6. This CDR3 is CASSQDRGQGGYEQYF. CDR3 nucleotides: TGCGCCAGCAGCCAAGATCGGGGACAGGGAGGCTACGAGCAGTACTTC.

About this clone: Other DNA sequences from this sample encode an identical CDR3 as well. The rearrangement links TRBV9 to TRBJ1-1; maybe TRBD1 (5 bases). CDR3 length equals 12 residues. Germline values: CDR1 SGDLS, CDR2 YYNGEE. Trimming removed 2 bases at V and 7 bases at J, with 9 bases between. The CDR3 here is CASSVGRGEAFF. The CDR3 nucleotides are TGTGCCAGCAGCGTGGGGAGGGGTGAAGCTTTCTTT.

The chain employs TRBV11-1 and TRBJ2-7; the D gene is possibly TRBD1 (6 bases). Between the trimmed V and J ends, which lost 4 bases and 6 bases, there was a span of 16 bases. The length of the CDR3 is 14 residues. Germline CDR1 is SGHAT and CDR2 is FQDESV (reference sequence). The CDR3 sequence: CASSSSGEPREQYF. The CDR3 nucleotides are TGTGCCAGCAGCTCATCAGGGGAACCGCGCGAGCAGTACTTC.

V gene TRBV7-2 combines with J gene TRBJ2-7, with 7 bases lining up with TRBD1. Trimming removed 5 bases from V and 6 bases from J; junction bases left unmatched: 10. Germline CDR1 SGHTA, CDR2 FQGNSA. This CDR3 spans 14 amino acids. CDR3 in DNA: TGTGCCAGCAGCAAGACAGGGTTTAGCATCGAGCAGTACTTC. This gives the protein CASSKTGFSIEQYF.

The chain combines TRBV6-1 with TRBJ2-7; no reliable D call. This CDR3 spans 12 amino acids. Germline V lookup: CDR1 MNHNS, CDR2 SASEGT. The V gene lost 8 bases and the J gene lost 5 bases, with 13 bases spanning the gap. The CDR3 region has the DNA TGTGCCAGCGGTTTGCCCTTCGACGAGCAGTACTTC. Its translation is CASGLPFDEQYF.

On this clone itself: The identical CDR3 is also encoded by other nucleotide sequences in the sample. The rearrangement links TRBV5-6 to TRBJ1-5, with D maybe TRBD1 (6 bases). Per germline, CDR1 SGHDT and CDR2 YYEEEE. There are 15 residues in the CDR3. Trimming removed 0 bases at V and 3 bases at J, with 10 bases between. The CDR3 DNA follows: TGTGCCAGCAGCTTGGGAAGGGGGAACAATCAGCCCCAGCATTTT. Translation: CASSLGRGNNQPQHF.

The chain couples TRBV7-2 to TRBJ1-1; TRBD1 agrees at 8 bases. The CDR3 loop spans 14 amino acids. The germline V gene has CDR1 SGHTA and CDR2 FQGNSA. The V gene end was trimmed by 5 bases and the J gene end by 6 bases; junction bases not matched to a gene: 8. The CDR3 sequence is CASSQTGVSAEAFF. In DNA form, the CDR3 reads TGTGCCAGCAGCCAGACAGGGGTTAGCGCTGAAGCTTTCTTT.

This clone showed up just once. This chain uses TRBV12-5 with TRBJ2-1, with 12 nucleotides matching TRBD2. CDR1 is LGHNT and CDR2 is FRNRAP in the germline V gene. CDR3 length: 16 amino acids. V trimming: 9 bases; J trimming: 6 bases; junction bases outside the gene matches: 12. CDR3 protein: CASSLRLAGVGNEQFF. CDR3 bases: TGTGCTAGCAGCCTGAGACTAGCGGGAGTAGGCAATGAGCAGTTCTTC. The variable domain in full, with the rest retrieved from reference TRBV12-5 and TRBJ2-1, is DARVTQTPRHKVTEMGQEVTMRCQPILGHNTVFWYRQTMMQGLELLAYFRNRAPLDDSGMPKDRFSAEMPDATLATLKIQPSEPRDSAVYFCASSLRLAGVGNEQFFGPGTRLTVL.

This chain links TRBV11-3 with TRBJ2-2; 7 nucleotides align to TRBD1. Germline assignment: CDR1 SGHNT and CDR2 YENEEA. V gave up 5 bases and J gave up 7 bases; unmatched junction bases: 7. CDR3 length: 14 amino acids. The CDR3 nucleotides read TGTGCCAGCAGCCCCGACAGGGAAATCGGGGAGCTGTTTTTT. Residues: CASSPDREIGELFF. Looking up the rest from reference TRBV11-3 and TRBJ2-2 gives the full variable domain: EAGVVQSPRYKIIEKKQPVAFWCNPISGHNTLYWYLQNLGQGPELLIRYENEEAVDDSQLPKDRFSAERLKGVDSTLKIQPAELGDSAVYLCASSPDREIGELFFGEGSRLTVL.

The V gene is TRBV29-1, the J gene TRBJ2-1, with a tentative D call TRBD2 (6 bases). With 4 bases removed from V and 6 bases from J, the gap between germline ends came to 13 bases. CDR1 SQVTM and CDR2 ANQGSEA come from the germline V gene. CDR3 size: 13 residues. CDR3 residues: CSVGGDESNEQFF. CDR3 DNA sequence: TGCAGCGTTGGGGGGGATGAGTCCAATGAGCAGTTCTTC.

This chain connects TRBV27 to TRBJ1-5; perhaps TRBD1 as D (6 bases). Per the germline V gene, CDR1 is MNHEY and CDR2 is SMNVEV (reference sequence). This CDR3 is built from 17 residues. V was trimmed by 5 bases and J by 5 bases, leaving 22 bases between them. The CDR3 region has the DNA TGTGCCAGCAGTGAAACAGGGTACGGTGTGTCGGATCAGCCCCAGCATTTT. As protein: CASSETGYGVSDQPQHF.

The chain joins TRBV2 to TRBJ2-3; tentatively, D is TRBD2 (5 bases). CDR1 is SNHLY and CDR2 is FYNNEI in the germline V gene. The CDR3 runs 13 residues. Trimming took 5 bases from V and 4 from J, leaving 10 bases between them. CDR3 sequence: CASSQSGSDTQYF. The CDR3 DNA sequence: TGTGCCAGCAGTCAGAGCGGTTCAGATACGCAGTATTTT.

V gene TRBV20-1 combines with J gene TRBJ1-2; D gene uncertain. V lost 7 bases to trimming and J lost 5 bases, with 8 bases between them. Germline CDR1 DFQATT, CDR2 SNEGSKA (reference sequence). The CDR3 extends over 10 amino acids. For the CDR3, the DNA is TGCAGTGGGCCCGGGTATGGCTACACCTTC. Protein product: CSGPGYGYTF.

In its sample, this clone was seen a few times. V gene TRBV6-6 combines with J gene TRBJ1-1; tentative D call: TRBD1 (6 bases). The CDR3 spans 13 residues. Per germline, CDR1 MNHNY and CDR2 SVGAGI (reference sequence). V was shortened by 6 bases and J by 1 base, with 9 bases between the two germline ends. CDR3 sequence: CASRMDRNTEAFF. The DNA for the CDR3 is TGTGCCAGCAGGATGGACAGGAACACTGAAGCTTTCTTT.

The V and J genes are TRBV10-3 and TRBJ2-3; no clear D. The CDR3 is made up of 15 amino acids. Trimming removed 2 bases from V and 2 bases from J, with 11 bases in between. Germline CDR1 reads ENHRY; CDR2 reads SYGVKD. CDR3 in DNA: TGTGCCATCAGTGAGAATGGCAAAGTCACAGATACGCAGTATTTT. It yields the protein CAISENGKVTDTQYF.

The chain is built from TRBV28 and TRBJ2-5, with D perhaps assigned TRBD1 or TRBD2 (5 bases each). The CDR3 loop spans 15 amino acids. Trimming removed 5 bases at V and 1 base at J, with 14 bases between. In germline, CDR1 is MDHEN, CDR2 SYDVKM. CDR3 in amino acids: CASSAQGRSQETQYF. CDR3 DNA sequence: TGTGCCAGCAGTGCCCAGGGACGGTCCCAAGAGACCCAGTACTTC. The variable domain in full, completed from reference TRBV28 and TRBJ2-5, reads DVKVTQSSRYLVKRTGEKVFLECVQDMDHENMFWYRQDPGLGLRLIYFSYDVKMKEKGDIPEGYSVSREKKERFSLILESASTNQTSMYLCASSAQGRSQETQYFGPGTRLLVL.